This TCR beta chain was captured by sequencing in a study of blood T cell repertoires in COVID-19 (dated by TCRdb to 2020 to 2021). As for the study more broadly: Recovered participants in ImmuneRACE Cohort 3 were defined as having two consecutive negative NP/OP PCR tests, clearance from a healthcare professional, or resolution of symptoms. Samples covering the acute and convalescent phases of COVID-19 were provided by collaborators in the United States, Italy and Spain. The material from the prospective study consisted of cDNA or gDNA derived from T cells, B-cell-depleted T cells, or PBMCs. Deeply sampled blood TCRbeta repertoires from subjects exposed to, actively infected with, or recovered from COVID-19 were included in the dataset. The repertoires were released in a freely available public database meant as a resource for research on the immune response to SARS-CoV-2. Samples came from the ongoing ImmuneRACE study (first 160 participants) plus 1,254 subjects from 6 global collaborators. The sample metadata nearly always contained a de-identified subject ID, COVID-19 status, age in years and sex. HLA class I and class II types, where available, came from metadata supplied by the sample provider rather than from assay-based typing. General findings and caveats noted by the study authors: Clinical and demographic metadata were provided uncurated, with the amount varying by source and participant.

CDR1 and CDR2, looked up from the germline V gene, are MGHRA and YSYEKL. The junction shows trimming of 4 bases on V and 1 base on J, and the gene matches do not reach 4 bases of it. The CDR3 sequence holds 16 residues, the cysteine and phenylalanine included. Only the CDR3 portion is preserved as DNA: 48 bases, with reading frame beginning at the first base. Enrolling through a virtual design, the prospective study's participants ranged in age from roughly 18 to 100 years and lived across roughly 23 United States geographic areas. In the prospective study, cohorts were assigned on the basis of participant-reported clinical history obtained from a screening survey and a study questionnaire. Mobile phlebotomists in the prospective study collected whole blood, serum and a nasopharyngeal or oropharyngeal swab from every participant. Participants in the prospective study had the option to provide additional blood draws and questionnaires over an approximately 2-month period. Before DNA extraction, prospective study blood samples were shipped either frozen or at room temperature.

Notes on this clone: Its cognate antigen has yet to be identified. Base qualities are not provided; no much larger clone lies one nucleotide away.

TCRbeta CDR3 regions were amplified from genomic DNA by means of the immunoSEQ Assay, a bias-controlled multiplex PCR. Per the authors' processing: The number of nucleated cells in each sample was estimated by amplification of reference gene primers within the assay. To quantify the absolute abundance of each unique TCRbeta CDR3 rearrangement, sequence reads were collapsed and filtered. For each sample, productive Simpson clonality was calculated as the square root of Simpson's diversity index over productive rearrangements. This is the immuneACCESS table as TCRdb keeps it, with only in-frame sequences that have V and J called. A part of the clones is gone; compared with another copy, unresolved V genes explain less than half, and the rest is unexplained. Clone size and the V and J calls come from that table; the DNA yielded D and trimming. Present in this sample are roughly 210,000 clones, around nine tenths of which were seen just once. The ten largest make up approximately 7.2% of the sample.

This receptor chain uses TRBV4-1 and TRBJ1-1; 12 middle bases align to TRBD1. Sequenced sample: PBMCs or T cells enriched from blood (not recorded which). The receptor's source is a young man in a cohort exposed to, infected with or recovered from COVID-19 (not recorded which). CDR3 protein: CASSRGQGASNTEAFF. The DNA sequence reads TGCGCCAGCAGCCGGGGACAGGGGGCATCGAACACTGAAGCTTTCTTT.